These 8 T cell receptor beta chains were sequenced from one sample in a study of Ad26.COV2.S vaccination and SARS-CoV-2 variants. Treatment specified: around 19 received Ad26.COV2.S at low or high dose, single or two shots; roughly five received placebo; per-sample allocation not given. Specimens were obtained on day 63 following the first vaccine or placebo injection. TCRdb's table, derived via immunoSEQ multiplex PCR, lists solely in-frame clones and lacks some. This sample has about 240,000 clones, with roughly 90% found just once. The material was peripheral blood, obtained in a trial of Ad26.COV2.S vaccine versus placebo. These receptors came from a person aged 18-60 years who received the Ad26.COV2.S COVID-19 vaccine or a placebo.

The J gene is TRBJ2-3, the V gene TRBV28, with D possibly matching TRBD1 (6 bases). The germline gives CDR1 MDHEN, CDR2 SYDVKM. V lost 4 bases, J lost 9 bases, and 11 bases lay in between. The length of the CDR3 is 12 residues. The CDR3 here is CASSSQGWTQYF. The CDR3 coding sequence is TGTGCCAGCAGTTCACAGGGCTGGACGCAGTATTTT. The whole variable domain, remainder taken from reference TRBV28 and TRBJ2-3, is DVKVTQSSRYLVKRTGEKVFLECVQDMDHENMFWYRQDPGLGLRLIYFSYDVKMKEKGDIPEGYSVSREKKERFSLILESASTNQTSMYLCASSSQGWTQYFGPGTRLTVL.

This clone was detected once. The chain employs TRBV12-3 or TRBV12-4 and TRBJ2-5, with D uncertain. Trimming removed 2 bases from V and 4 bases from J, with 8 bases in between. This CDR3 region has 13 residues. The CDR3 bases are TGTGCCAGCAGTTTATACCGTTTAGAGACCCAGTACTTC. The encoded protein is CASSLYRLETQYF.

This clone has just one count. The V gene is TRBV6-5, the J gene TRBJ2-7; 7 bases fit TRBD1. The germline V gene has CDR1 MNHEY and CDR2 SVGAGI. This CDR3 contains 16 residues. V shed 1 base, J shed 5 bases, and the junction held 11 bases outside the gene matches. The CDR3 here is CASSYFGQVRVNEQYF. The CDR3 DNA sequence: TGTGCCAGCAGTTACTTCGGACAGGTGCGGGTCAACGAGCAGTACTTC.

The chain links TRBV19 to TRBJ1-1; D not certain. The CDR3 consists of 13 residues. V lost 7 bases and J lost 0, with 9 bases in between. CDR1 LNHDA and CDR2 SQIVND come from the germline V gene (reference sequence). The CDR3 protein is CASKMIMNTEAFF. The CDR3 DNA reads TGTGCCAGTAAAATGATAATGAACACTGAAGCTTTCTTT.

The rearrangement joins TRBV18 to TRBJ2-2; D unclear. V was clipped by 0 bases and J by 1 base, with 9 bases between them. The CDR3 contains 16 residues. The germline CDR1 and CDR2 sequences are KGHSH and LQKENI. CDR3 coding DNA: TGTGCCAGCTCACCACCTACGGCTTTGAACACCGGGGAGCTGTTTTTT. Translated: CASSPPTALNTGELFF. The whole variable domain, remainder taken from reference TRBV18 and TRBJ2-2, is NAGVMQNPRHLVRRRGQEARLRCSPMKGHSHVYWYRQLPEEGLKFMVYLQKENIIDESGMPKERFSAEFPKEGPSILRIQQVVRGDSAAYFCASSPPTALNTGELFFGEGSRLTVL.

J is TRBJ2-3 and V is TRBV28, with 10 bases fitting TRBD2. With V trimmed by 1 base and J by 5 bases, 12 bases remained unmatched. Germline CDR1 is MDHEN and CDR2 is SYDVKM. The CDR3 length is 18 residues. The CDR3 coding sequence is TGTGCCAGCAGTTTATTCCCAGGGCTAGCGGGAGCGGGAGATACGCAGTATTTT. Translated, it gives CASSLFPGLAGAGDTQYF.

The rearrangement joins TRBV7-8 to TRBJ2-7, with D unclear. The CDR3 totals 12 residues. Between the trimmed V and J ends, which lost 5 bases and 3 bases, there was a span of 8 bases. Germline V gene sequence: CDR1 SGHVS, CDR2 FQNEAQ. The CDR3 reads CASSRLLYEQYF. The CDR3 coding sequence is TGTGCCAGCAGCCGGCTGCTCTACGAGCAGTACTTC.

The chain carries TRBV28 and TRBJ2-3; the D gene is possibly TRBD1 (6 bases). The length of the CDR3 is 13 residues. V was shortened by 2 bases and J by 7 bases, with 10 bases between the two germline ends. Germline-derived CDR1 and CDR2 are MDHEN and SYDVKM. The CDR3 loop is CASSLDRLNTQYF. CDR3 DNA: TGTGCCAGCAGTTTAGACAGGCTAAATACGCAGTATTTT.